The 23 T cell receptor beta chains below all came from one sample that was sequenced in a study of T-cell reconstitution after alpha-beta-depleted transplantation in children listed by TCRdb under 2016. The library was produced with PCR. The sequencer was an Illumina HiSeq 2500. TCR libraries were prepared with molecular barcoding, using unique molecular identifiers to normalize TCRbeta repertoire quantification. TCRdb reprocessed the public reads (quality trimming at Q25 with fastp, clone calling with MiXCR) and kept in-frame beta chains. Rows are unified per CDR3 protein, each entry keeping the most common DNA and genes. Present in this sample are some 500,000 distinct CDR3 sequences, 18% of which were seen just once. 3.3% of the sample belongs to the ten largest clones. Here the sequenced sample was PBMCs from the stem cell graft donor, taken from the stem cell graft. The receptors stem from a human donor who donated a stem cell graft to a child with acute lymphoblastic leukemia.

V gene TRBV4-1 combines with J gene TRBJ1-1; D call uncertain. Trimming pared 1 base from V and 1 base from J, leaving 16 bases between. There are 17 residues in the CDR3. Germline lookup yields CDR1 MGHRA and CDR2 YSYEKL. The CDR3 sequence: CASSQGLYSDGNTEAFF. CDR3 nucleotides: TGCGCCAGCAGCCAAGGCCTTTATTCGGACGGGAACACTGAAGCTTTCTTT.

This clonotype has just a few counts. The chain combines TRBV4-1 with TRBJ1-5, with D possibly TRBD1 on 6 matching bases. CDR3 length equals 14 residues. The germline gives CDR1 MGHRA, CDR2 YSYEKL. V was shortened by 5 bases and J by 7 bases, with 15 bases between the two germline ends. CDR3 protein: CASSSPGDGQPQHF. In DNA, the CDR3 is TGCGCCAGCAGCTCTCCAGGGGATGGACAGCCCCAGCATTTT.

The chain has TRBV15 and TRBJ2-2; 10 bases match TRBD2. In germline, CDR1 is LNHNV, CDR2 YYDKDF (reference sequence). After removal of 6 bases from V and 4 bases from J, the junction contained 5 bases not matched to a gene. This CDR3 region has 15 residues. CDR3: CATSEAGGLTGELFF. The CDR3 DNA is TGTGCCACCAGTGAAGCGGGAGGGCTCACCGGGGAGCTGTTTTTT.

This chain uses TRBV5-1 with TRBJ2-1; 15 bases align to TRBD2. The CDR3 spans 19 residues. The V and J ends lost 4 bases and 0 bases, in that order; junction bases with no gene match: 8. Germline values: CDR1 SGHRS, CDR2 YFSETQ. Here the CDR3 reads CASSPGTSGRFPSYNEQFF. The CDR3 DNA follows: TGCGCCAGCAGCCCGGGGACTAGCGGGAGGTTCCCCTCCTACAATGAGCAGTTCTTC.

The DNA for the CDR3 is TGTGCCAGCAGTTCTGCAGTCTACGAGCAGTACTTC. Translated: CASSSAVYEQYF. The genes are TRBV6-5 and TRBJ2-7; no firm D call. The CDR3 is 12 amino acids. CDR1 and CDR2 (germline): MNHEY, SVGAGI. V shed 4 bases and J shed 3 bases, with 7 bases lying between them.

In the case of this clonotype: The CDR3 end shows no conserved phenylalanine or tryptophan, and so a read error is likely. V and J are TRBV3-1 and TRBJ2-2, with D perhaps given as TRBD1 or TRBD2 (5 bases each). Germline CDR1 and CDR2: LGHDT and YNNKEL (reference sequence). CDR3 length: 15 residues. In nucleotides, the CDR3 is TGTGCCAGCACCCAAGAAGGGGAGAGCACCGGGGAGCTGTTTCTT. Its protein is CASTQEGESTGELFL.

The chain joins TRBV11-3 to TRBJ2-1; D gene ambiguous. With 5 bases removed from V and 10 bases from J, the gap between germline ends came to 15 bases. The V gene's germline CDR1 is SGHNT and CDR2 YENEEA. CDR3 length: 13 residues. The CDR3 nucleotides read TGTGCCAGCAGCGGCGTTTCGGCAGGAGAGCAGTTCTTC. The encoded protein is CASSGVSAGEQFF. Full variable domain (rest looked up from reference TRBV11-3 and TRBJ2-1): EAGVVQSPRYKIIEKKQPVAFWCNPISGHNTLYWYLQNLGQGPELLIRYENEEAVDDSQLPKDRFSAERLKGVDSTLKIQPAELGDSAVYLCASSGVSAGEQFFGPGTRLTVL.

The chain combines TRBV20-1 with TRBJ2-3; D might be TRBD1 or TRBD2, each matching 5 bases. CDR1 and CDR2 (germline): DFQATT, SNEGSKA (reference sequence). This CDR3 region has 13 residues. V shed 1 base and J shed 6 bases, with 11 bases lying between them. The CDR3 loop reads CSARVRGGDTQYF. The DNA for the CDR3 is TGCAGTGCTAGAGTGAGGGGCGGGGATACGCAGTATTTT.

This clonotype was seen at least ten times. V is TRBV18 and J is TRBJ2-5; D is unresolved. The CDR3 length is 11 residues. Germline CDR1 reads KGHSH; CDR2 reads LQKENI. V was cut by 8 bases and J by 2 bases, with 6 bases left in between. CDR3 protein: CASSLQETQYF. CDR3 DNA: TGTGCCAGCAGCTTACAAGAGACCCAGTACTTC.

This clonotype was picked up a small number of times. The rearrangement uses TRBV7-9 and TRBJ2-7; D not resolved. CDR3 length: 14 residues. V gave up 0 bases and J gave up 0 bases, with 6 bases separating them. The germline gives CDR1 SEHNR, CDR2 FQNEAQ (reference sequence). The DNA of the CDR3 is TGTGCCAGCAGCTTAGCGGTGAGCTCCTACGAGCAGTACTTC. Translation gives CASSLAVSSYEQYF. The full variable domain, completed using reference TRBV7-9 and TRBJ2-7, is DTGVSQNPRHKITKRGQNVTFRCDPISEHNRLYWYRQTLGQGPEFLTYFQNEAQLEKSRLLSDRFSAERPKGSFSTLEIQRTEQGDSAMYLCASSLAVSSYEQYFGPGTRLTVT.

In its sample, this clonotype was seen once. The chain employs TRBV27 and TRBJ2-7; D may be TRBD1 (6 bases). V lost 7 bases to trimming and J lost 9 bases, with 16 bases between them. Germline assignment: CDR1 MNHEY and CDR2 SMNVEV (reference sequence). The CDR3 totals 12 residues. In nucleotides, the CDR3 is TGTGCCAGCAAGACAGGTTATACGGGGCAGTACTTC. It specifies CASKTGYTGQYF.

The chain joins TRBV5-1 to TRBJ1-1; no firm D call. This CDR3 region has 14 residues. V was shortened by 1 base and J by 2 bases, with 9 bases between the two germline ends. Germline V CDR1 and CDR2: SGHRS, YFSETQ. The CDR3 region is CASSLLVANTEAFF. The CDR3 DNA follows: TGCGCCAGCAGCTTGTTGGTGGCAAACACTGAAGCTTTCTTT.

The rearrangement uses TRBV4-1 and TRBJ2-7; 7 bases are a match to TRBD2. V lost 0 bases, J lost 1 base, and 6 bases stayed unmatched. The germline CDR1 and CDR2 sequences are MGHRA and YSYEKL. The CDR3 runs to 16 residues. The CDR3 sequence: CASSQDRGDGSYEQYF. The CDR3 DNA reads TGCGCCAGCAGCCAAGATCGGGGGGACGGTTCCTACGAGCAGTACTTC.

V gene TRBV27 combines with J gene TRBJ2-5, with a tentative D call TRBD2 (6 bases). Per germline, CDR1 MNHEY and CDR2 SMNVEV (reference sequence). Trimming took off 4 bases at V and 3 bases at J, with 9 bases between the two ends. The CDR3 has 13 residues. CDR3 residues: CASSSVAEETQYF. DNA for the CDR3: TGTGCCAGCAGTTCGGTAGCGGAAGAGACCCAGTACTTC.

The J gene is TRBJ1-1, the V gene TRBV7-9, with TRBD1 matching over 7 bases. Germline CDR1 reads SEHNR; CDR2 reads FQNEAQ (reference sequence). The ends lost 5 bases at V and 6 bases at J; junction bases unmatched: 12. The CDR3 length is 15 residues. CDR3 region: CASSGAGTEAAEAFF. DNA of the CDR3: TGTGCCAGCAGCGGGGCCGGGACAGAGGCCGCTGAAGCTTTCTTT.

The chain carries TRBV20-1 and TRBJ2-7, with D perhaps matching TRBD2 (6 bases). Germline V gene sequence: CDR1 DFQATT, CDR2 SNEGSKA (reference sequence). Trimming removed 3 bases from V and 4 bases from J, with 16 bases in between. The CDR3 loop spans 14 amino acids. The CDR3 loop is CSASPGLGLYEQYF. The DNA for the CDR3 is TGCAGTGCTAGCCCGGGACTGGGATTGTACGAGCAGTACTTC.

J is TRBJ2-2 and V is TRBV7-6; unclear D gene. CDR1 is SGHVS, CDR2 FNYEAQ, per germline. The CDR3 length is 19 residues. Trimming stripped 5 bases from V and 4 bases from J, with 26 bases between. CDR3 nucleotide sequence: TGTGCCAGCAGCCTACTACGGGCAGGCCCCGAACAAGGCACCGGGGAGCTGTTTTTT. This gives the protein CASSLLRAGPEQGTGELFF.

CDR3 amino acids: CASSQHGTVGEQYF. The CDR3 DNA follows: TGTGCCAGCAGCCAACACGGGACAGTGGGCGAGCAGTACTTC. This chain joins TRBV7-9 and TRBJ2-7, with 7 positions matching TRBD1. The CDR3 covers 14 residues. CDR1 is SEHNR and CDR2 is FQNEAQ in the germline V gene (reference sequence). After removal of 5 bases from V and 6 bases from J, the junction contained 10 bases not matched to a gene.

In its sample, this clonotype was seen a few times. This rearrangement joins TRBV7-2 to TRBJ2-7; 11 nucleotides line up with TRBD2. There are 16 residues in the CDR3. In germline, CDR1 is SGHTA, CDR2 FQGNSA. Losses at the gene ends were 6 bases for V and 4 bases for J; bases not matched to a gene: 11. The chain's CDR3 is CASSFLLAGDAYEQYF. The CDR3 bases are TGTGCCAGCAGTTTCTTACTAGCGGGAGATGCTTACGAGCAGTACTTC.

In this sample, this clonotype turned up a few times. The gene calls are TRBV5-1 and TRBJ2-5; D unclear. This CDR3 is 17 amino acids long. CDR1 and CDR2 (germline): SGHRS, YFSETQ. V gave up 2 bases and J gave up 5 bases, with 22 bases separating them. CDR3 DNA: TGCGCCAGCAGCTTCCTACCACCGGACCCACTCGAGGAGACCCAGTACTTC. This translates into CASSFLPPDPLEETQYF.

Here the CDR3 reads CSVEGRGLPPPYGYTF. The CDR3 DNA reads TGCAGCGTTGAAGGCAGGGGGCTCCCCCCTCCTTATGGCTACACCTTC. The rearrangement joins TRBV29-1 to TRBJ1-2; the match to TRBD1 covers 8 bases. V gave up 1 base and J gave up 5 bases; unmatched junction bases: 12. This CDR3 has 16 amino acids. Germline values: CDR1 SQVTM, CDR2 ANQGSEA.

This clonotype was recorded many times. The chain joins TRBV5-1 to TRBJ2-1; D may be TRBD1 (6 bases). Germline lookup yields CDR1 SGHRS and CDR2 YFSETQ. The CDR3 is made up of 15 amino acids. V lost 0 bases to trimming and J lost 12 bases, with 19 bases between them. CDR3: CASSLVGQPPAGQFF. CDR3 nucleotides: TGCGCCAGCAGCTTGGTCGGACAGCCCCCGGCCGGGCAGTTCTTC.

V usage is TRBV15 and J usage is TRBJ2-2; D remains ambiguous. Trimming removed 4 bases at V and 6 bases at J, with 6 bases between. There are 12 residues in the CDR3. Germline lookup yields CDR1 LNHNV and CDR2 YYDKDF (reference sequence). The CDR3 coding sequence is TGTGCCACCAGCATAGTAGCCGGGGAGCTGTTTTTT. As protein: CATSIVAGELFF.